A selection of T cell receptor beta chains follows, all from one sample in a study of blood T cell repertoires in COVID-19. TCRdb's table, derived via immunoSEQ multiplex PCR, lists solely in-frame clones and lacks some. The profile shows 120,000 to 150,000 clones, 65% to 85% of them singletons. Input material: peripheral blood. These receptors were collected from a man in his 60s with active or convalescent COVID-19. Each CDR3 is given with its conserved first and last residue. Each record gives: J gene, V gene, CDR3 protein.

J: TRBJ1-5; V: TRBV5-1; CDR3: CASSKQGADGQPQHF
J: TRBJ1-2; V: TRBV7-9; CDR3: CASSPRQGHYGYTF
J: TRBJ2-2; V: TRBV11-3; CDR3: CASSSRGGSYTGELFF
J: TRBJ1-5; V: TRBV19; CDR3: CASSQGQPQHF
J: TRBJ2-1; V: TRBV7-3; CDR3: CASSRRGGLYNEQFF
J: TRBJ2-2; V: TRBV7-2; CDR3: CASSSNGGTNTGELFF
J: TRBJ2-5; V: TRBV6-6; CDR3: CASSYPGLAGGETQYF
J: TRBJ2-7; V: TRBV27; CDR3: CASSLSGRAYEQYF
J: TRBJ2-7; V: TRBV14; CDR3: CASSISQEQYF
J: TRBJ1-5; V: TRBV19; CDR3: CASSARLQGFGQPQHF
J: TRBJ1-3; V: TRBV19; CDR3: CASSPPRGTGYYVAGNTIYF
J: TRBJ2-6; V: TRBV19; CDR3: CASSMGQTGANVLTF